The 18 T cell receptor beta chains below all came from one sample that was sequenced in a study of OX40 agonist ivuxolimab in advanced cancers. The repertoire was sequenced with immunoSEQ multiplex PCR; TCRdb's copy has only in-frame clones and lacks some. The data show about 150,000 clones, around 94% seen once. The source material was CD4+ or CD8+ T cells sorted from blood, sampled in a trial of the OX40 agonist ivuxolimab. Source of these receptors: an adult with an advanced solid tumor such as melanoma, head and neck, liver or kidney cancer.

The chain has TRBV2 and TRBJ1-6; weak D call: TRBD1 (5 bases). The CDR3 consists of 12 residues. With 10 bases removed from V and 9 bases from J, the gap between germline ends came to 13 bases. Germline CDR1 reads SNHLY; CDR2 reads FYNNEI. The DNA of the CDR3 is TGTGCCACCCGCCTCGGGGGTTCACCCCTCCACTTT. Protein product: CATRLGGSPLHF. Drawing the rest from reference TRBV2 and TRBJ1-6, the complete variable domain is EPEVTQTPSHQVTQMGQEVILRCVPISNHLYFYWYRQILGQKVEFLVSFYNNEISEKSEIFDDQFSVERPDGSNFTLKIRSTKLEDSAMYFCATRLGGSPLHFGNGTRLTVT.

The gene calls are TRBV2 and TRBJ2-5; TRBD2 aligns across 8 bases. Germline CDR1 SNHLY, CDR2 FYNNEI. V lost 10 bases to trimming and J lost 5 bases; unmatched junction nucleotides: 12. The CDR3 runs 14 residues. The CDR3: CANHLAGWGETQYF. Here the CDR3 DNA reads TGTGCCAACCACTTAGCGGGGTGGGGCGAGACCCAGTACTTC.

J is TRBJ2-1 and V is TRBV18; possibly TRBD1 or TRBD2 for D (5 bases each). V was cut by 0 bases and J by 12 bases, with 21 bases left in between. Germline-derived CDR1 and CDR2 are KGHSH and LQKENI. The CDR3 runs 16 residues. CDR3 protein: CASSPPGDGAQRGQFF. The CDR3 nucleotides are TGTGCCAGCTCACCACCGGGGGACGGGGCCCAACGGGGGCAGTTCTTC.

This chain uses TRBV19 with TRBJ1-3; tentatively, D is TRBD1 (5 bases). The CDR3 length is 15 residues. V lost 1 base to trimming and J lost 3 bases, with 10 bases between them. Germline V gives CDR1 LNHDA, CDR2 SQIVND (reference sequence). The CDR3: CASSIGQGYGNTIYF. The CDR3 bases are TGTGCCAGTAGTATAGGGCAGGGATATGGAAACACCATATATTTT.

This clone was detected once. The genes are TRBV28 and TRBJ2-7, with D perhaps matching TRBD2 (5 bases). V lost 5 bases to trimming and J lost 2 bases, with 13 bases between them. Germline V CDR1 and CDR2: MDHEN, SYDVKM. CDR3 size: 14 residues. CDR3 DNA sequence: TGTGCCAGCAGTCCGACCTCACTAGCCTACGAGCAGTACTTC. Amino acids: CASSPTSLAYEQYF.

The chain has TRBV5-1 and TRBJ2-5; D remains ambiguous. V lost 0 bases and J 5 bases, leaving 8 bases between the germline ends. Germline-derived CDR1 and CDR2 are SGHRS and YFSETQ. The CDR3 sequence is 13 residues long. The CDR3 DNA is TGCGCCAGCAGCTTGGTGAGTTTGGAGACCCAGTACTTC. It encodes CASSLVSLETQYF.

This clone was picked up one time. The chain is built from TRBV9 and TRBJ2-1; tentatively, D is TRBD2 (5 bases). Germline CDR1 and CDR2: SGDLS and YYNGEE. The CDR3 is made up of 14 amino acids. The V end was cut by 9 bases, the J end by 7 bases, with 20 bases between. The CDR3 DNA is TGTGCCACTTCTACAGTGGGGAGTTCGAATGAGCAGTTCTTC. It specifies CATSTVGSSNEQFF.

The chain has TRBV7-9 and TRBJ2-6, with no clear D. The CDR3 has 15 amino acids. V was cut by 2 bases and J by 3 bases, with 8 bases left in between. CDR1 and CDR2 (germline): SEHNR, FQNEAQ (reference sequence). The CDR3 bases are TGTGCCAGCAGCTTATTAGGGCATGGGGCCAACGTCCTGACTTTC. Translation gives CASSLLGHGANVLTF.

V and J are TRBV18 and TRBJ2-7; no clear D. The germline CDR1 and CDR2 sequences are KGHSH and LQKENI. This CDR3 contains 13 residues. Trimming cost V 3 bases and J 3 bases, with 9 bases left between them. CDR3 region: CASSPLASYEQYF. The CDR3 region has the DNA TGTGCCAGCTCACCCTTGGCTAGCTACGAGCAGTACTTC. The full variable domain, in which reference TRBV18 and TRBJ2-7 provide the parts outside the CDR3, is NAGVMQNPRHLVRRRGQEARLRCSPMKGHSHVYWYRQLPEEGLKFMVYLQKENIIDESGMPKERFSAEFPKEGPSILRIQQVVRGDSAAYFCASSPLASYEQYFGPGTRLTVT.

This clone came up once. This specimen includes other DNA sequences encoding the same CDR3. The chain recombines TRBV4-3 with TRBJ2-3; tentatively, D is TRBD1 (6 bases). V dropped 0 bases and J dropped 3 bases, with 7 bases sitting between them. Germline CDR1 and CDR2: LGHNA and YSLEER. This CDR3 spans 14 amino acids. CDR3 DNA: TGCGCCAGCAGCCAAGAGAGGGGGACAGATACGCAGTATTTT. This gives the protein CASSQERGTDTQYF.

The V call is TRBV7-9, the J call TRBJ2-1, with 7 bases lining up with TRBD2. V was pared by 7 bases and J by 6 bases, with 12 bases of the junction left unmatched. This CDR3 has 15 residues. CDR1 SEHNR and CDR2 FQNEAQ come from the germline V gene (reference sequence). CDR3 amino acids: CASTPVGGEGNEQFF. CDR3 nucleotide sequence: TGTGCCAGCACCCCTGTGGGTGGGGAGGGCAATGAGCAGTTCTTC.

The V gene is TRBV10-1, the J gene TRBJ1-1; 7 bases agree with TRBD1. CDR1 WNHNN and CDR2 SYGVQD come from the germline V gene (reference sequence). This CDR3 contains 13 residues. Trimming cost V 8 bases and J 1 base; bases outside gene matches: 4. CDR3 DNA: TGCGCCAGCGCCTGGACAGGGAACACTGAAGCTTTCTTT. Protein sequence: CASAWTGNTEAFF.

V usage is TRBV11-3 and J usage is TRBJ2-3; D unclear. Germline CDR1 and CDR2: SGHNT and YENEEA. The ends were cut back, 4 bases at V and 5 bases at J, with 10 bases in the middle. The CDR3 totals 13 residues. The CDR3: CASSSNDGDTQYF. The CDR3 nucleotides read TGTGCCAGCAGCTCCAACGACGGAGATACGCAGTATTTT.

The genes are TRBV28 and TRBJ1-3; TRBD1 matches 7 bases. J gave up 4 bases and V 5 bases, and 8 bases lay outside the gene matches. The CDR3 has 15 amino acids. Germline CDR1 reads MDHEN; CDR2 reads SYDVKM. The CDR3 loop is CASSAPRGIGNTIYF. In nucleotides, the CDR3 is TGTGCCAGCAGTGCCCCCAGGGGGATCGGAAACACCATATATTTT.

This clone was seen a few times. J is TRBJ1-6 and V is TRBV19; the match to TRBD1 covers 7 bases. J gave up 7 bases and V 10 bases, and 10 bases lay outside the gene matches. The CDR3 consists of 14 residues. Per germline, CDR1 LNHDA and CDR2 SQIVND (reference sequence). CDR3 coding DNA: TGTGCCACCTGCCGGGACAGCCAAAATTCACCCCTCCACTTT. Its translation is CATCRDSQNSPLHF.

The chain links TRBV6-6 to TRBJ2-7; D gene uncertain. CDR3 length equals 14 residues. The V gene's germline CDR1 is MNHNY and CDR2 SVGAGI (reference sequence). Trimming stripped 6 bases from V and 3 bases from J, with 15 bases between. CDR3 DNA: TGTGCCAGCAGAGCGACCTTAAAATTCTACGAGCAGTACTTC. This gives the protein CASRATLKFYEQYF.

J is TRBJ2-7 and V is TRBV7-9, with D possibly TRBD1 on 5 matching bases. The germline V and J ends were trimmed by 1 base and 2 bases, with 9 bases remaining between them. Germline V gene sequence: CDR1 SEHNR, CDR2 FQNEAQ (reference sequence). The CDR3 is 14 amino acids. The CDR3 region is CASSLVGATYEQYF. The CDR3 DNA reads as TGTGCCAGCAGCTTAGTAGGGGCGACCTACGAGCAGTACTTC.

This chain joins TRBV23-1 and TRBJ2-3; D possibly uses TRBD1 or TRBD2 (6 bases each). TRBV23-1 is assigned to the ORF class and has an uncertain function. CDR3 length: 16 amino acids. V was shortened by 6 bases and J by 2 bases, with 18 bases between the two germline ends. CDR3 protein: CASSPGDTGPTDTQYF. The CDR3 DNA reads TGCGCCAGCAGCCCGGGGGACACAGGGCCCACAGATACGCAGTATTTT.